The source of this T cell receptor beta chain is a study of T cells in Graves' hyperthyroidism and ophthalmopathy. Whole-study findings and limits: In the analysis, a 13 V-J model separated ophthalmopathy from stable hyperthyroidism.

Regions amplified from RNA transcripts were the TCR beta CDR3 regions. A first-round RT-PCR of the TCR CDR3 used the HTBI primer set. One entry per CDR3 protein, called by TCRdb with MiXCR from the multiplex PCR reads. In the table there are more than 50,000 distinct CDR3 sequences, under 70% of which are singletons. Germline CDR1 is DFQATT and CDR2 is SNEGSKA (reference sequence). V dropped 3 bases and J dropped 0 bases, with 15 bases sitting between them. CDR3 length: 15 residues. Under 3 months was the duration of disease in ophthalmopathy patients, who also had a Clinical Activity Score of at least 3 and a NOSPECS grade of at least 4. Uncontrolled infection, other autoimmune disease, pregnancy or lactation led to exclusion. In making diagnoses, clinical symptoms, serum thyroxine and TRAb, thyroid ultrasound and orbital computed tomography were all used. At least ten counts were recorded for this clonotype. Its matching antigen is unknown.

The sequenced sample was blood. This chain links TRBV20-1 with TRBJ2-7; possibly TRBD1 for D (5 bases). The clonotype comes from a woman in her sixties with Graves' ophthalmopathy. The CDR3 DNA is TGCAGTGCTAGCCCAACGACAGAATACTCCTACGAGCAGTACTTC. Its protein product is CSASPTTEYSYEQYF.